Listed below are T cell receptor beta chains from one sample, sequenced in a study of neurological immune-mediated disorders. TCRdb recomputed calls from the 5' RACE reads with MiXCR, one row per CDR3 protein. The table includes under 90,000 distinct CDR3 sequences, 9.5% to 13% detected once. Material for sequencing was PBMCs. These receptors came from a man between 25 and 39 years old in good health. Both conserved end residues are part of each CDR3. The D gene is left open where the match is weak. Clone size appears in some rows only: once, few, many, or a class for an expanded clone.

TGCAGTGCTAGAGGGTACGAGCAGTACTTC | CSARGYEQYF | TRBV20-1 | - | TRBJ2-7 | many
TGTGCCAGCATTTCCCCCGGAACCTACGAGCAGTACTTC | CASISPGTYEQYF | TRBV28 | - | TRBJ2-7 | many
TGCAGCGTTGGAGGAGGAATGGGAAGGGATGACTATGGCTACACCTTC | CSVGGGMGRDDYGYTF | TRBV29-1 | - | TRBJ1-2 | many
TGTGCCAGCAGTTACCAGGGGGCCGGGGCCAACGTCCTGACTTTC | CASSYQGAGANVLTF | TRBV28 | TRBD1 | TRBJ2-6 | many
TGTGCCAGCAGCCACCGCACAGGGCTAGCGGGAGGAGGAGAGACCCAGTACTTC | CASSHRTGLAGGGETQYF | TRBV28 | TRBD2 | TRBJ2-5 | many
TGTGCCAGCAGTGAATCGCGGGGGGCCCAGTACTTC | CASSESRGAQYF | TRBV6-1 | TRBD2 | TRBJ2-5 | many
TGTGCCAGCAGCCCGGGACCCTACGAGCAGTACTTC | CASSPGPYEQYF | TRBV7-9 | - | TRBJ2-7 | many
TGCAGTGCCCCGGACCCCCTTCAGTACTTC | CSAPDPLQYF | TRBV20-1 | - | TRBJ2-4 | many
TGCGCCAGCAGCATCGGACAGAGCACAGATACGCAGTATTTT | CASSIGQSTDTQYF | TRBV5-1 | - | TRBJ2-3 | many
TGTGCCAGCAGCCAGGGGCGTGTAAATACGCAGTATTTT | CASSQGRVNTQYF | TRBV27 | - | TRBJ2-3 | many
TGCAGCGTTGAATGGGGGGAAAGCTCCTACGAGCAGTACTTC | CSVEWGESSYEQYF | TRBV29-1 | - | TRBJ2-7 | -
TGTGCCAGCAGCACCGGACTAGTTCACGAGCAGTACTTC | CASSTGLVHEQYF | TRBV7-2 | TRBD2 | TRBJ2-7 | many
TGTGCCAGCAGTCCCTGGCGGGCGGCGTACAATGAGCAGTTCTTC | CASSPWRAAYNEQFF | TRBV7-3 | - | TRBJ2-1 | many
TGTGCCAGCAGTGAGCCCGGGACAGGGCTCACCTATAATTCACCCCTCCACTTT | CASSEPGTGLTYNSPLHF | TRBV2 | TRBD1 | TRBJ1-6 | many
TGCAGTGCTAGTAATGCGCTTGGCGGCTACACCTTC | CSASNALGGYTF | TRBV20-1 | - | TRBJ1-2 | many
TGTGCCAGCAGCTCAATTACAGGGGGCTGGTATGGCTACACCTTC | CASSSITGGWYGYTF | TRBV7-2 | TRBD1 | TRBJ1-2 | many
TGTGCCATCGCGGGAGTCGGGTTCAATGAGCAGTTCTTC | CAIAGVGFNEQFF | TRBV10-3 | TRBD2 | TRBJ2-1 | many
TGTGCCAGCAGTTCATCAGGCGGGGGCTACACCTTC | CASSSSGGGYTF | TRBV28 | - | TRBJ1-2 | many
TGTGCCAGCAGACAGAGCTCCTACGAGCAGTACTTC | CASRQSSYEQYF | TRBV6-5 | - | TRBJ2-7 | many
TGCAGTGCTGAGCCAGGGGGAACTGAAGCTTTCTTT | CSAEPGGTEAFF | TRBV20-1 | TRBD1 | TRBJ1-1 | few
TGTGCCAGCAGCCCATGGGAGGAAAAACTGTTTTTT | CASSPWEEKLFF | TRBV12-3/TRBV12-4 | - | TRBJ1-4 | many
TGTGCCAGCAGCCTATACACGTCGATGTACCAAGAGACCCAGTACTTC | CASSLYTSMYQETQYF | TRBV14 | - | TRBJ2-5 | many
TGTGCCAGCAGCCAATCCCAAGGGTCGTCCAGTATCCTTGTCTACGAGCAGTACTTC | CASSQSQGSSSILVYEQYF | TRBV14 | - | TRBJ2-7 | many
TGTGCCAGCAGTATCGACAGGGTCAGCAATGAGCAGTTCTTC | CASSIDRVSNEQFF | TRBV27 | TRBD1 | TRBJ2-1 | many
TGTGCCACCAGCAGAACAACTGAGAGAGCTTACACCGGGGAGCTGTTTTTT | CATSRTTERAYTGELFF | TRBV15 | - | TRBJ2-2 | many
TGTGCCATCAGTGGGACAGGGGCCAACAATGAAAAACTGTTTTTT | CAISGTGANNEKLFF | TRBV10-3 | TRBD1 | TRBJ1-4 | many
TGCAGTGCTATACCCCCAGGCCATACAGATACGCAGTATTTT | CSAIPPGHTDTQYF | TRBV20-1 | - | TRBJ2-3 | -
TGCAGTGCAAAGTCCCCCGCTAGCGGGTACAATGAGCAGTTCTTC | CSAKSPASGYNEQFF | TRBV20-1 | TRBD2 | TRBJ2-1 | many
TGTGCCAGCAGTTCGACGACAGGGGACTACAATGAGCAGTTCTTC | CASSSTTGDYNEQFF | TRBV12-3/TRBV12-4 | TRBD1 | TRBJ2-1 | many
TGCAGCGTTAAGGGACAGAGTAATTCACCCCTCCACTTT | CSVKGQSNSPLHF | TRBV29-1 | TRBD1 | TRBJ1-6 | many
TGTGCCAGCAGCATAAAGACTTTTACAGATACGCAGTATTTT | CASSIKTFTDTQYF | TRBV28 | - | TRBJ2-3 | -
TGCAGTGCTAGAGAGAAGTTGCGTGAAGCTTTCTTT | CSAREKLREAFF | TRBV20-1 | - | TRBJ1-1 | many
TGTGCCAGCAGACCCTCAGGGGAGTATAGCACAGATACGCAGTATTTT | CASRPSGEYSTDTQYF | TRBV28 | - | TRBJ2-3 | many
TGCGCCAGCAGTGAGTCAGATTACCGAGATCAGCCCCAGCATTTT | CASSESDYRDQPQHF | TRBV10-2 | - | TRBJ1-5 | many
TGCGCCAGCAGCGTGACCGCTGGACAGGGGTCGGATAGCAATCAGCCCCAGCATTTT | CASSVTAGQGSDSNQPQHF | TRBV5-1 | TRBD1 | TRBJ1-5 | few
TGTGCCAGCAGTCCAGGGACAGGGGAGGTGAAGACCCAGTACTTC | CASSPGTGEVKTQYF | TRBV27 | TRBD1 | TRBJ2-5 | many
TGTGCCAGCAGCAGCTTCGGTACGCAGTATTTT | CASSSFGTQYF | TRBV6-2/TRBV6-3 | - | TRBJ2-3 | many
TGCAGTGCTGCACAGGGGCCGCCTTCAACCCAGTACTTC | CSAAQGPPSTQYF | TRBV20-1 | TRBD1 | TRBJ2-5 | many